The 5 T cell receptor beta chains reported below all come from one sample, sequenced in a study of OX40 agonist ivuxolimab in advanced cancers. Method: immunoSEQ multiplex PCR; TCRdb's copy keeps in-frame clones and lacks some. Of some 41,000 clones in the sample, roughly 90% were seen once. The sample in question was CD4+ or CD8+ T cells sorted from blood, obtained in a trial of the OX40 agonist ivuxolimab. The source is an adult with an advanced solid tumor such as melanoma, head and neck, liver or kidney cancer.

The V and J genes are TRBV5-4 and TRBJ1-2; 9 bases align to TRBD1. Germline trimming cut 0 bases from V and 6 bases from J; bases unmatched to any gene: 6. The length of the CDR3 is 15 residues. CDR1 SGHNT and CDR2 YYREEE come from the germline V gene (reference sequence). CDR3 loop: CASSLGTGELDGYTF. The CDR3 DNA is TGTGCCAGCAGCTTGGGGACAGGGGAACTGGATGGCTACACCTTC.

In nucleotides, the CDR3 is TGTGCCAGCAGCTTAGACCCGGGTCCCTACAATGAGCAGTTCTTC. It yields the protein CASSLDPGPYNEQFF. This chain joins TRBV11-2 and TRBJ2-1; the D is unclear. Germline CDR1 is SGHAT and CDR2 is FQNNGV. The CDR3 is 15 amino acids. V lost 0 bases and J 2 bases, leaving 8 bases between the germline ends. Using reference TRBV11-2 and TRBJ2-1 for the parts outside the CDR3, the full variable domain is EAGVAQSPRYKIIEKRQSVAFWCNPISGHATLYWYQQILGQGPKLLIQFQNNGVVDDSQLPKDRFSAERLKGVDSTLKIQPAKLEDSAVYLCASSLDPGPYNEQFFGPGTRLTVL.

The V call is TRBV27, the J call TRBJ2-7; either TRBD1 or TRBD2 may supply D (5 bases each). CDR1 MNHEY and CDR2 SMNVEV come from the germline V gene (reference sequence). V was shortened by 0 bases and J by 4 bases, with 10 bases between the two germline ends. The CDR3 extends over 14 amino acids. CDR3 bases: TGTGCCAGCAGTTTATCGGGGGAGTTTTACGAGCAGTACTTC. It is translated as CASSLSGEFYEQYF.

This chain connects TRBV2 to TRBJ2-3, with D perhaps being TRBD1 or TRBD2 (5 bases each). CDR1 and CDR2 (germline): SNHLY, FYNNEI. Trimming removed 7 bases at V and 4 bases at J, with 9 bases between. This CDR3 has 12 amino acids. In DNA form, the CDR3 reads TGTGCCAGCATCGAGGGGCCAGATACGCAGTATTTT. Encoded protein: CASIEGPDTQYF.

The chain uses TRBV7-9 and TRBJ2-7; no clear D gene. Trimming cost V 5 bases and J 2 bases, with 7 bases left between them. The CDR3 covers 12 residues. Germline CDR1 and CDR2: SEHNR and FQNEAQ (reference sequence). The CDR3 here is CASSQMAYEQYF. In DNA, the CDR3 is TGTGCCAGCAGCCAGATGGCCTACGAGCAGTACTTC.